The T cell receptor (beta chain) under discussion was sequenced for a study of human T cells and chemical hapten exposure. Looking at the study overall: The sensitizer, 2% DPC, was used on around 2 cm by around 2 cm of upper inner arm skin. Overall study results and limits: Significantly more large CDR3 similarity clusters arose among expanded TCRs than among controls.

Many counts were recorded for this clonotype. Antigen: not known. Time point defined: pre-sensitization, week 0. Treatment indicated: therapeutic diphenylcyclopropenone sensitization with weekly scalp DPC. Only after blood had been drawn was each patch test applied. TCRdb called the RACE reads again in MiXCR, with one record for every CDR3 protein. The sample lists fewer than 70,000 distinct CDR3 sequences, roughly 6.7% occurring once. V lost 8 bases to trimming and J lost 4 bases, with 11 bases between them. The germline gives CDR1 MNHEY, CDR2 SVGAGI. The CDR3 length is 13 residues. This receptor was taken from a woman aged 25-40 years with alopecia areata. Some clones in this sample may be carry-over from other donors' samples. The chain uses TRBV6-5 and TRBJ1-4; D is perhaps TRBD1 (5 bases). This material consisted of whole blood, taken in connection with sensitization to the hapten diphenylcyclopropenone (DPC). The CDR3 reads CASSRDLNEKLFF. CDR3 DNA sequence: TGTGCCAGCTCCCGGGACCTTAATGAAAAACTGTTTTTT.